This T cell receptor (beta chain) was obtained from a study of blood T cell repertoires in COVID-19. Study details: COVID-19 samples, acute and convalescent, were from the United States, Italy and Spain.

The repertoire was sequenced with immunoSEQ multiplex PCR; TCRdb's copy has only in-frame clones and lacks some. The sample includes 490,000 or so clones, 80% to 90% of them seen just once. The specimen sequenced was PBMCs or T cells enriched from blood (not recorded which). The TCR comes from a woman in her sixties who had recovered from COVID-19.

The CDR3 region has the DNA TGTGCCAGCAGTAGGACAGGGGACTACGAGCAGTACGTC. Residues: CASSRTGDYEQYV. The rearrangement links TRBV6-5 to TRBJ2-7, with 9 bases matching TRBD1. Germline V gives CDR1 MNHEY, CDR2 SVGAGI. The CDR3 length is 13 residues. V trimming: 5 bases; J trimming: 3 bases; junction bases outside the gene matches: 2.